Listed here are 2 T cell receptor beta chains from one sample, sequenced in a study of neoadjuvant nivolumab and ipilimumab in lung cancer. The data were produced by immunoSEQ multiplex PCR, yet TCRdb's version contains in-frame clones alone and is incomplete. The sample contains 18,000 or so clones, around 79% of which appear only once. The sample consisted of tumor tissue, taken after neoadjuvant nivolumab, alone or with ipilimumab, at or shortly before surgery. Receptors were obtained from an adult with non-small cell lung cancer.

The chain uses TRBV5-4 and TRBJ1-1; D uncertain. V was trimmed by 4 bases and J by 4 bases, leaving 14 bases between them. Germline CDR1 and CDR2: SGHNT and YYREEE (reference sequence). This CDR3 is built from 14 residues. The CDR3 is CASSPRRGSTEAFF. CDR3 in DNA: TGTGCCAGCAGCCCCCGGCGAGGTAGCACTGAAGCTTTCTTT.

The rearrangement links TRBV27 to TRBJ1-2, with D unresolved. The CDR3 is made up of 13 amino acids. CDR1 is MNHEY, CDR2 SMNVEV, per germline (reference sequence). V was pared by 5 bases and J by 8 bases, with 15 bases between. CDR3 bases: TGTGCCAGCAGTGCGACGGGCCTCGGCGGCTACACCTTC. Its translation: CASSATGLGGYTF.